Presented here are 6 T cell receptor beta chains from one specimen sequenced in a study of blood T cell repertoires in COVID-19. Libraries were prepared by immunoSEQ multiplex PCR; TCRdb keeps only in-frame clonotypes and omits some of them. Of roughly 250,000 clones in the sample, 80% to 90% are singletons; the top ten hold 3.5% to 4.5%. The sample was PBMCs or T cells enriched from blood (not recorded which). The receptor set was obtained from a woman aged 25 to 45 who had recovered from COVID-19.

This clone was seen only a few times. Within the sample, other DNA sequences also encode this same CDR3. This chain joins TRBV6-5 and TRBJ1-5; D remains unclear. The germline gives CDR1 MNHEY, CDR2 SVGAGI. The V end was cut by 6 bases, the J end by 0 bases, with 6 bases between. CDR3 length: 13 residues. CDR3 loop: CASSLFSNQPQHF. CDR3 DNA sequence: TGTGCCAGCAGCCTCTTTAGCAATCAGCCCCAGCATTTT.

For the CDR3, the DNA is TGTGCCAGTAGTGGGAGGGGGTACTATGGCTACACCTTC. Translating it yields CASSGRGYYGYTF. The chain combines TRBV19 with TRBJ1-2; D perhaps matches TRBD1 (6 bases). Germline CDR1 is LNHDA and CDR2 is SQIVND (reference sequence). CDR3 length: 13 amino acids. Trimming shortened V by 5 bases and J by 3 bases, and 10 bases separated the two germline ends.

This chain links TRBV12-3 or TRBV12-4 with TRBJ1-1; D is unclear. The CDR3 consists of 13 residues. V was trimmed by 6 bases and J by 7 bases, leaving 15 bases between them. CDR3 DNA sequence: TGTGCCAGCAGCCAGGTCGGGATTTATGAAGCTTTCTTT. It translates to CASSQVGIYEAFF.

V gene TRBV5-4 combines with J gene TRBJ2-7, with 7 positions matching TRBD1. Germline values: CDR1 SGHNT, CDR2 YYREEE (reference sequence). This CDR3 has 14 residues. V trimming: 3 bases; J trimming: 3 bases; junction bases outside the gene matches: 6. The CDR3 region is CASSSGTAIYEQYF. The CDR3 DNA sequence: TGTGCCAGCAGCTCCGGGACAGCGATCTACGAGCAGTACTTC.

CDR3 nucleotide sequence: TGTGCCAGCAGTGAATATGGGGCCGGCGGGATTGATGGCTACACCTTC. It specifies CASSEYGAGGIDGYTF. The chain recombines TRBV25-1 with TRBJ1-2, with D tentatively TRBD1 (5 bases). This CDR3 has 16 residues. The germline CDR1 and CDR2 sequences are MGHDK and SYGVNS. Trimming removed 0 bases at V and 6 bases at J, with 17 bases between.

The chain carries TRBV4-1 and TRBJ2-3; maybe TRBD2 (5 bases). Germline-derived CDR1 and CDR2 are MGHRA and YSYEKL. Trimming shortened V by 4 bases and J by 4 bases, and 9 bases separated the two germline ends. The CDR3 runs to 13 residues. The CDR3 DNA follows: TGCGCCAGCAGCCCAGGACTCCCAGATACGCAGTATTTT. This codes for CASSPGLPDTQYF.